Below, one T cell receptor beta chain is given with its context. The V gene lost 2 bases and the J gene lost 0 bases, with 12 bases spanning the gap. The CDR3 spans 16 residues. The germline V gene encodes CDR1 MDHEN and CDR2 SYDVKM. The data derive from a study of shared clonotypes between healthy human individuals. Healthy HIV-negative adults with no recent acute infections or vaccinations were recruited as donors. Assay execution proceeded at the deep level. The method was immunoSEQ multiplex PCR; TCRdb's version includes in-frame clones alone and lacks a portion of them. The table records approximately 480,000 clones, about 75% of them present only once.

The receptor was derived from a woman aged 40 to 55 in good health. Some clones in this sample may be carry-over from other donors' samples. Source material: PBMCs. The chain is built from TRBV28 and TRBJ2-3; D remains ambiguous. The CDR3 nucleotides are TGTGCCAGCAGTTTAGGGGTAACCCTAAGCACAGATACGCAGTATTTT. This translates into CASSLGVTLSTDTQYF.